These T cell receptor beta chains were read from a single sample in a study of blood T cell repertoires in COVID-19. Here immunoSEQ multiplex PCR was the method, and the copy in TCRdb shows in-frame clones only, minus some. Among some 60,000 clones listed, around 79% were seen once. The sequenced sample consisted of peripheral blood. The receptors stem from a human donor in a cohort sampled during active COVID-19. CDR3s include the opening cysteine and the closing phenylalanine or tryptophan. Each record gives: V gene, D gene, J gene, clone size, CDR3 protein, CDR3 DNA. D genes are given only for firm matches. Not all rows give a size; the values are once, few, many and, for expanded clones, a class.

V gene: TRBV25-1; D gene: TRBD1; J gene: TRBJ1-2; clone size: few; CDR3 protein: CASSRGGRHGYTF; CDR3 DNA: TGTGCCAGCAGTCGAGGGGGCCGCCATGGCTACACCTTC
V gene: TRBV7-2; D gene: TRBD1; J gene: TRBJ2-7; clone size: -; CDR3 protein: CASSLLTGQGSYEQYF; CDR3 DNA: TGTGCCAGCAGCTTATTAACCGGACAGGGAAGCTACGAGCAGTACTTC
V gene: TRBV18; D gene: -; J gene: TRBJ2-5; clone size: -; CDR3 protein: CASSPLQGQETQYF; CDR3 DNA: TGTGCCAGCTCACCACTGCAGGGTCAAGAGACCCAGTACTTC
V gene: TRBV28; D gene: TRBD1; J gene: TRBJ1-6; clone size: -; CDR3 protein: CASTKDRGSYRALHF; CDR3 DNA: TGTGCCAGCACCAAAGACAGGGGTTCTTATCGGGCCCTCCACTTT
V gene: TRBV29-1; D gene: TRBD2; J gene: TRBJ2-1; clone size: -; CDR3 protein: CSVLVAGARMNEQFF; CDR3 DNA: TGCAGCGTGCTGGTAGCGGGAGCTAGGATGAATGAGCAGTTCTTC
V gene: TRBV2; D gene: TRBD1; J gene: TRBJ1-6; clone size: few; CDR3 protein: CASSDIRGHLSPLHF; CDR3 DNA: TGTGCCAGCAGTGATATCAGGGGGCACTTATCACCCCTCCACTTT
V gene: TRBV7-9; D gene: TRBD1; J gene: TRBJ1-2; clone size: -; CDR3 protein: CASSPDRVSNYGYTF; CDR3 DNA: TGTGCCAGCAGCCCGGACAGGGTATCTAACTATGGCTACACCTTC
V gene: TRBV9; D gene: TRBD2; J gene: TRBJ2-3; clone size: -; CDR3 protein: CASSPGLAGAQDTQYF; CDR3 DNA: TGTGCCAGCAGCCCCGGACTAGCGGGGGCCCAAGATACGCAGTATTTT
V gene: TRBV2; D gene: TRBD1; J gene: TRBJ2-3; clone size: -; CDR3 protein: CASRLGDRRYTDTQYF; CDR3 DNA: TGTGCCAGCAGGCTAGGGGACAGGCGGTACACAGATACGCAGTATTTT
V gene: TRBV6-5; D gene: TRBD1; J gene: TRBJ2-1; clone size: -; CDR3 protein: CASSYLGTGSNEQFF; CDR3 DNA: TGTGCCAGCAGTTACTTGGGGACAGGTTCCAATGAGCAGTTCTTC
V gene: TRBV9; D gene: -; J gene: TRBJ2-7; clone size: -; CDR3 protein: CASSETGRAYEQYF; CDR3 DNA: TGTGCCAGCAGCGAGACAGGTCGCGCCTACGAGCAGTACTTC
V gene: TRBV28; D gene: -; J gene: TRBJ2-7; clone size: -; CDR3 protein: CASVGGGYSYEQYF; CDR3 DNA: TGTGCCAGCGTCGGAGGGGGCTATTCCTACGAGCAGTACTTC
V gene: TRBV5-6; D gene: -; J gene: TRBJ1-1; clone size: -; CDR3 protein: CASSLRGGTEAFF; CDR3 DNA: TGTGCCAGCAGCCTAAGGGGAGGCACTGAAGCTTTCTTT
V gene: TRBV30; D gene: TRBD2; J gene: TRBJ2-1; clone size: -; CDR3 protein: CAWMGTTSSYNEQFF; CDR3 DNA: TGTGCCTGGATGGGGACTACGAGCTCCTACAATGAGCAGTTCTTC
V gene: TRBV6-6; D gene: -; J gene: TRBJ1-5; clone size: -; CDR3 protein: CASSYSGRQTEPQHF; CDR3 DNA: TGTGCCAGCAGTTACTCAGGCCGACAAACCGAGCCCCAGCATTTT
V gene: TRBV11-3; D gene: TRBD2; J gene: TRBJ2-3; clone size: once; CDR3 protein: CASSLTSGGSTDTQYF; CDR3 DNA: TGTGCCAGCAGCTTAACTAGCGGGGGGAGCACAGATACGCAGTATTTT
V gene: TRBV6-5; D gene: -; J gene: TRBJ1-1; clone size: -; CDR3 protein: CASIRTENTEAFF; CDR3 DNA: TGTGCCAGCATCCGGACAGAGAACACTGAAGCTTTCTTT
V gene: TRBV19; D gene: -; J gene: TRBJ1-2; clone size: once; CDR3 protein: CASSITGIYGYTF; CDR3 DNA: TGTGCCAGTAGTATTACGGGAATCTATGGCTACACCTTC
V gene: TRBV5-4; D gene: -; J gene: TRBJ1-1; clone size: -; CDR3 protein: CASSPTGRGDTEAFF; CDR3 DNA: TGTGCCAGCAGCCCCACGGGGAGGGGTGACACTGAAGCTTTCTTT
V gene: TRBV5-1; D gene: TRBD2; J gene: TRBJ2-1; clone size: -; CDR3 protein: CASRDMAGGNEQFF; CDR3 DNA: TGCGCCAGCAGGGACATGGCGGGAGGTAATGAGCAGTTCTTC
V gene: TRBV5-1; D gene: TRBD1; J gene: TRBJ2-1; clone size: once; CDR3 protein: CARVRAGTGGTEQFF; CDR3 DNA: TGCGCCAGGGTAAGGGCCGGGACAGGGGGCACTGAGCAGTTCTTC
V gene: TRBV11-2; D gene: -; J gene: TRBJ2-5; clone size: once; CDR3 protein: CASSPSTQETQYF; CDR3 DNA: TGTGCCAGCAGCCCGAGCACCCAAGAGACCCAGTACTTC
V gene: TRBV28; D gene: -; J gene: TRBJ1-5; clone size: -; CDR3 protein: CASLVGGPARQPQHF; CDR3 DNA: TGTGCCAGTCTTGTAGGAGGCCCAGCGAGGCAGCCCCAGCATTTT
V gene: TRBV13; D gene: -; J gene: TRBJ2-7; clone size: few; CDR3 protein: CASSRQRSYEQYF; CDR3 DNA: TGTGCCAGCAGCAGACAGCGTTCCTACGAGCAGTACTTC
V gene: TRBV19; D gene: -; J gene: TRBJ2-3; clone size: -; CDR3 protein: CATRRTFRVGHTDTQYF; CDR3 DNA: TGTGCCACCCGTCGTACCTTCAGGGTTGGCCACACAGATACGCAGTATTTT
V gene: TRBV7-9; D gene: TRBD2; J gene: TRBJ2-1; clone size: -; CDR3 protein: CASSLGTSGGSYNEQFF; CDR3 DNA: TGTGCCAGCAGCTTAGGTACTAGCGGGGGCTCCTACAATGAGCAGTTCTTC
V gene: TRBV7-2; D gene: -; J gene: TRBJ2-5; clone size: -; CDR3 protein: CASSFRGQETQYF; CDR3 DNA: TGTGCCAGCAGCTTCCGGGGACAAGAGACCCAGTACTTC
V gene: TRBV4-1; D gene: TRBD2; J gene: TRBJ2-1; clone size: -; CDR3 protein: CASSQVGLAGGREGNEQFF; CDR3 DNA: TGCGCCAGCAGCCAAGTGGGGCTAGCGGGAGGGCGTGAAGGGAATGAGCAGTTCTTC
V gene: TRBV9; D gene: TRBD1; J gene: TRBJ1-1; clone size: -; CDR3 protein: CASSGGQGATEAFF; CDR3 DNA: TGTGCCAGCAGCGGCGGGCAGGGGGCCACTGAAGCTTTCTTT
V gene: TRBV18; D gene: TRBD2; J gene: TRBJ2-1; clone size: -; CDR3 protein: CASSPNRGRVYNEQFF; CDR3 DNA: TGTGCCAGCTCACCAAACCGGGGGAGGGTTTACAATGAGCAGTTCTTC
V gene: TRBV6-5; D gene: -; J gene: TRBJ2-5; clone size: -; CDR3 protein: CASRAGNTQETQYF; CDR3 DNA: TGTGCCAGCAGGGCCGGGAACACACAAGAGACCCAGTACTTC
V gene: TRBV20-1; D gene: -; J gene: TRBJ1-1; clone size: once; CDR3 protein: CSARPDTEAFF; CDR3 DNA: TGCAGTGCTAGACCTGACACTGAAGCTTTCTTT
V gene: TRBV2; D gene: -; J gene: TRBJ2-6; clone size: -; CDR3 protein: CASSDRQTRSGANVLTF; CDR3 DNA: TGTGCCAGCAGTGATAGACAGACTCGCTCTGGGGCCAACGTCCTGACTTTC
V gene: TRBV3-1/TRBV3-2; D gene: -; J gene: TRBJ2-1; clone size: -; CDR3 protein: CASRGSAEQFF; CDR3 DNA: TGTGCCAGCAGAGGGAGCGCTGAGCAGTTCTTC
V gene: TRBV7-9; D gene: -; J gene: TRBJ2-5; clone size: -; CDR3 protein: CASSLRRGSRGETQYF; CDR3 DNA: TGTGCCAGCAGCTTACGGAGGGGTAGTAGAGGAGAGACCCAGTACTTC
V gene: TRBV4-3; D gene: -; J gene: TRBJ1-1; clone size: -; CDR3 protein: CASSQNRGNTEAFF; CDR3 DNA: TGCGCCAGCAGCCAGAATCGAGGGAACACTGAAGCTTTCTTT
V gene: TRBV28; D gene: -; J gene: TRBJ2-7; clone size: -; CDR3 protein: CASSSNYEQYF; CDR3 DNA: TGTGCCAGCAGTTCTAATTACGAGCAGTACTTC
V gene: TRBV11-2; D gene: -; J gene: TRBJ1-5; clone size: -; CDR3 protein: CASSLSGGVGKPQHF; CDR3 DNA: TGTGCCAGCAGCTTATCCGGGGGGGTTGGGAAGCCCCAGCATTTT
V gene: TRBV4-1; D gene: -; J gene: TRBJ1-4; clone size: -; CDR3 protein: CASSQDPVSPTNEKLFF; CDR3 DNA: TGCGCCAGCAGCCAAGATCCAGTTTCCCCAACTAATGAAAAACTGTTTTTT
V gene: TRBV5-5; D gene: -; J gene: TRBJ2-7; clone size: -; CDR3 protein: CASSKAAGESSYEQYF; CDR3 DNA: TGTGCCAGCAGCAAGGCCGCCGGGGAGAGTTCCTACGAGCAGTACTTC
V gene: TRBV5-4; D gene: -; J gene: TRBJ1-1; clone size: -; CDR3 protein: CASSTQQGTGTEAFF; CDR3 DNA: TGTGCCAGCAGCACCCAACAGGGCACGGGCACTGAAGCTTTCTTT
V gene: TRBV7-6; D gene: -; J gene: TRBJ1-3; clone size: many; CDR3 protein: CASSLGGTGNTIYF; CDR3 DNA: TGTGCCAGCAGCCTCGGGGGGACTGGAAACACCATATATTTT
V gene: TRBV5-8; D gene: -; J gene: TRBJ1-5; clone size: -; CDR3 protein: CASSAGRSGQPQHF; CDR3 DNA: TGTGCCAGCAGCGCGGGACGGTCCGGTCAGCCCCAGCATTTT
V gene: TRBV7-2; D gene: -; J gene: TRBJ1-2; clone size: -; CDR3 protein: CASSLDRVGGYTF; CDR3 DNA: TGTGCCAGCAGCTTAGACAGGGTGGGAGGCTACACCTTC
V gene: TRBV19; D gene: TRBD2; J gene: TRBJ2-6; clone size: -; CDR3 protein: CASNDGRGSGANVLTF; CDR3 DNA: TGTGCCAGTAACGATGGGAGGGGCTCTGGGGCCAACGTCCTGACTTTC
V gene: TRBV5-6; D gene: -; J gene: TRBJ2-5; clone size: -; CDR3 protein: CASSLATDQETQYF; CDR3 DNA: TGTGCCAGCAGCTTGGCTACAGATCAAGAGACCCAGTACTTC
V gene: TRBV6-6; D gene: TRBD1; J gene: TRBJ1-5; clone size: -; CDR3 protein: CASSYGQGENQPQHF; CDR3 DNA: TGTGCCAGCAGTTACGGACAGGGGGAGAATCAGCCCCAGCATTTT